This TCR beta chain was captured by sequencing in a study of tumor-infiltrating lymphocytes in primary liver carcinoma. Details on this clonotype: The final CDR3 position lacks the conserved phenylalanine or tryptophan, pointing to a likely read error.

Constant-region priming of 500 ng total RNA yielded TCR beta cDNA. ARM-PCR was slightly modified, and three nested multiplex PCR rounds with it gave rise to the TCR beta libraries. Each of the first two PCR rounds ran roughly 9 cycles with TRBV1-TRBV30 forward and C-beta reverse primers. Via MiXCR, TCRdb re-called the multiplex PCR reads, giving one row per CDR3 protein. The table includes 200,000 or so distinct CDR3 sequences, around three fifths detected once. Germline V lookup: CDR1 WSHSY, CDR2 SAAADI. There are 15 residues in the CDR3. Extraction also yielded germline DNA, while blood RNA was obtained from unsorted whole blood. Approximately 3.7 milliliters of peripheral blood were collected before surgery.

Sequences were obtained from peripheral blood. The sequence was collected from a woman aged 60 to 75 with primary liver carcinoma and hepatitis B virus infection. The chain is built from TRBV10-2 and TRBJ1-2; a possible D gene is TRBD1 (5 bases). Written as DNA, the CDR3 is TGCGTCAGCAGTGAGTTGGACGGGGGGGGCTATGGCTACACCTCC. It specifies CVSSELDGGGYGYTS.